The following is a T cell receptor (beta chain) sequence with its context. The data derive from a study of T-cell memory formation after mild COVID-19. Across the study: TCR clusters showed largely donor specificity.

TCRdb ran MiXCR on the 5' RACE reads and lists one entry per CDR3 protein. The table has roughly 280,000 distinct CDR3 sequences, approximately 8% seen once. V lost 3 bases and J 2 bases, leaving 4 bases between the germline ends. Germline CDR1 SGHTA, CDR2 FQGNSA. CDR3 length equals 12 residues. The chain has TRBV7-2 and TRBJ2-5, with D hard to call. Sequencing was performed on PBMCs or a T cell subset sorted from them (not recorded which). The source is a man between 18 and 35 years old who had mild COVID-19 (a few samples of this study predate the infection). Cell type and time point are not known. The CDR3 region is CASSFLQETQYF. The CDR3, as DNA: TGTGCCAGCAGCTTTCTGCAAGAGACCCAGTACTTC.